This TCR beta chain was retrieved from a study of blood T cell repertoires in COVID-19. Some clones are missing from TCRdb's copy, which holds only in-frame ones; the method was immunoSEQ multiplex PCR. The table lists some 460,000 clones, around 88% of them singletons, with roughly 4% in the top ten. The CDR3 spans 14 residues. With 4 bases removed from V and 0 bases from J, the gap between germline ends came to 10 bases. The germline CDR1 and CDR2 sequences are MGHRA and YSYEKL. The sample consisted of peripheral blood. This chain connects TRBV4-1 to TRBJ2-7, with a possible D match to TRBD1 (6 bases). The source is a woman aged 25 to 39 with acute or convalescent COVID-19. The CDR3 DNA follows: TGCGCCAGCAGCCTTCAGGGGCGCTCCTACGAGCAGTACTTC. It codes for CASSLQGRSYEQYF.